This T cell receptor (beta chain) was documented in a study of radiotherapy plus CTLA-4 blockade in lung cancer (dated by TCRdb to between 2018 and 2020). Regarding the complete study: Objective responses were observed in approximately 17% of enrolled patients, and disease control was achieved in around 30%.

In this study, focal radiation therapy paired with CTLA-4 blockade (ipilimumab) was tested in patients who had chemo-refractory metastatic non-small-cell lung cancer. Library prep was done by the immunoSEQ multiplex PCR assay. Here the immuneACCESS table is served through TCRdb, limited to in-frame sequences with V and J called. Missing clones are a known gap in these copies; in checked studies unresolved V genes cover under half, and the rest lacks a known reason. Across this sample there are about 73,000 clones, with around 86% seen only once. 35% to 45% of the sample belongs to the ten largest clones. What the authors observed across the whole study: The strongest predictors of response were reported to be early dynamic shifts in blood T cell clones along with a rise in serum interferon-beta following radiation. TCR clones derived from tumors expanded in peripheral blood after treatment with radiotherapy and ipilimumab.

Including the terminal cysteine and phenylalanine, the CDR3 comprises 20 residues. Of the read, only the CDR3 DNA is kept; its 60 bases are in frame from base 1. V is clipped by 0 bases and J by 4 bases, and the sequence between their germline boundaries is 27 bases long. Based on the germline V gene (reference sequence), the CDR1 and CDR2 sequences are LNHNV and YYDKDF. Notes on this clone: Its antigen has not been determined. Within one base of it there is no much larger clone, and no base qualities were kept.

In this chain, TRBV15 is recombined with TRBJ1-1; TRBD1 might be the D gene, on 6 matching bases. Sequencing used peripheral blood, obtained from a patient treated with radiotherapy plus ipilimumab. The receptor comes from a human donor with non-small cell lung cancer that progressed on radiotherapy plus ipilimumab. The CDR3 in this case is CATSRDPAGTKGRGLTEAFF. The DNA is as follows: TGTGCCACCAGCAGAGACCCGGCCGGGACAAAAGGACGGGGTCTCACTGAAGCTTTCTTT.